What follows are 15 T cell receptor beta chains derived from one specimen sequenced in a study of blood T cell repertoires in COVID-19. Assay used: immunoSEQ multiplex PCR; TCRdb lists only in-frame clones, some missing. This repertoire shows 250,000 or so clones, around nine tenths found once; its top ten account for approximately 1.4%. Material for sequencing was peripheral blood. The source is an older man with acute or convalescent COVID-19.

The chain carries TRBV19 and TRBJ2-7, with D perhaps matching TRBD2 (5 bases). V was trimmed by 0 bases and J by 10 bases, leaving 7 bases between them. The germline CDR1 and CDR2 sequences are LNHDA and SQIVND (reference sequence). The CDR3 sequence is 11 residues long. DNA of the CDR3: TGTGCCAGTAGTATAGACGGGAATCAGTACTTC. Amino acid sequence: CASSIDGNQYF.

CDR3 region: CASSLGGTLNEQYF. Here the CDR3 DNA reads TGCGCCAGCAGCTTGGGGGGGACACTCAACGAGCAGTACTTC. The chain links TRBV5-1 to TRBJ2-7, with a tentative D call TRBD1 (6 bases). Germline V lookup: CDR1 SGHRS, CDR2 YFSETQ. This CDR3 spans 14 amino acids. V lost 0 bases and J 5 bases, leaving 12 bases between the germline ends. Using reference TRBV5-1 and TRBJ2-7 for the parts outside the CDR3, the full variable domain is KAGVTQTPRYLIKTRGQQVTLSCSPISGHRSVSWYQQTPGQGLQFLFEYFSETQRNKGNFPGRFSGRQFSNSRSEMNVSTLELGDSALYLCASSLGGTLNEQYFGPGTRLTVT.

The chain links TRBV9 to TRBJ1-1, with 9 bases that match TRBD1. Trimming cost V 3 bases and J 2 bases; bases outside gene matches: 2. From germline, CDR1 is SGDLS and CDR2 YYNGEE. This CDR3 is built from 14 residues. The CDR3 sequence: CASSAQGANTEAFF. The CDR3 DNA sequence: TGTGCCAGCAGCGCACAGGGGGCTAACACTGAAGCTTTCTTT.

The V call is TRBV4-2, the J call TRBJ2-1; no definite D call. V gave up 4 bases and J gave up 8 bases, with 21 bases separating them. The CDR3 runs 16 residues. Germline V lookup: CDR1 LGHNA, CDR2 YNFKEQ. The CDR3 bases are TGTGCCAGCAGCCCAATGAAGGAGCTACCTACCGATGAGCAGTTCTTC. Translating it yields CASSPMKELPTDEQFF.

Concerning this clone: At one boundary the junction diverges from the germline segment, which might be a read error. The CDR3 region is CASRGQERPGYTF. The CDR3 DNA reads TGTGCTAGCAGGGGACAGGAGAGACCTGGCTACACCTTC. This chain joins TRBV28 and TRBJ1-2; 8 nucleotides agree with TRBD1. CDR1 and CDR2 (germline): MDHEN, SYDVKM. The CDR3 sequence is 13 residues long.

The rearrangement uses TRBV11-2 and TRBJ2-7, with 12 nucleotides matching TRBD2. Looked up from germline, CDR1 is SGHAT and CDR2 is FQNNGV. V dropped 5 bases and J dropped 2; count of bases not matched to a gene: 13. CDR3 length equals 18 residues. The CDR3 region has the DNA TGTGCCAGCAGCCAACCCGAACTAGCGGGGGGTGCTGCCTACGAGCAGTACTTC. This sequence encodes CASSQPELAGGAAYEQYF.

The genes are TRBV7-9 and TRBJ2-5; no clear D gene. Trimming removed 6 bases from V and 5 bases from J, with 16 bases in between. The CDR3 has 14 amino acids. In germline, CDR1 is SEHNR, CDR2 FQNEAQ (reference sequence). The CDR3: CASRTTAKEETQYF. The CDR3 DNA reads as TGTGCCAGCAGAACGACGGCCAAGGAGGAGACCCAGTACTTC.

V gene TRBV7-2 combines with J gene TRBJ2-7; TRBD1 matches at 8 bases. The V and J ends lost 0 bases and 6 bases, in that order; junction bases with no gene match: 4. CDR1 and CDR2 from the germline V gene are SGHTA and FQGNSA. CDR3 length equals 14 residues. The CDR3 protein is CASSLARTGGEQYF. CDR3 DNA sequence: TGTGCCAGCAGCTTAGCCCGTACAGGGGGCGAGCAGTACTTC. Full variable domain (missing parts from reference TRBV7-2 and TRBJ2-7): GAGVSQSPSNKVTEKGKDVELRCDPISGHTALYWYRQSLGQGLEFLIYFQGNSAPDKSGLPSDRFSAERTGGSVSTLTIQRTQQEDSAVYLCASSLARTGGEQYFGPGTRLTVT.

The rearrangement joins TRBV5-1 to TRBJ2-5, with 9 positions matching TRBD2. V shed 4 bases, J shed 5 bases, and the junction held 12 bases outside the gene matches. Germline V gives CDR1 SGHRS, CDR2 YFSETQ. This CDR3 spans 16 amino acids. CDR3 in amino acids: CASSQTSGLRTETQYF. For the CDR3, the DNA is TGCGCCAGCAGCCAGACTAGCGGCCTTCGAACGGAGACCCAGTACTTC.

The V and J genes are TRBV5-6 and TRBJ2-7, with a tentative D call TRBD2 (6 bases). CDR3 length: 13 residues. The V and J ends lost 2 bases and 6 bases respectively, with 12 bases between them. CDR1 SGHDT and CDR2 YYEEEE come from the germline V gene. CDR3 region: CASSFSLEGEQYF. DNA for the CDR3: TGTGCCAGCAGCTTCTCGCTGGAGGGCGAGCAGTACTTC.

Comment on this clone: Within the sample, other DNA sequences also encode this same CDR3. The chain links TRBV7-9 to TRBJ2-6; no clear D. CDR1 is SEHNR, CDR2 FQNEAQ, per germline (reference sequence). There are 14 residues in the CDR3. V was clipped by 5 bases and J by 2 bases, with 7 bases between them. CDR3 in DNA: TGTGCCAGCAGCCTACCCCCTGGGGCCAACGTCCTGACTTTC. Translating gives CASSLPPGANVLTF.

This clone was seen a single time. The chain is built from TRBV12-3 or TRBV12-4 and TRBJ2-5; D not resolved. The length of the CDR3 is 11 residues. Trimming removed 6 bases at V and 1 base at J, with 3 bases between. Written as DNA, the CDR3 is TGTGCCAGCAGCTTCCAAGAGACCCAGTACTTC. Its protein is CASSFQETQYF.

The rearrangement joins TRBV19 to TRBJ2-1; 10 bases match TRBD2. The CDR3 totals 15 residues. Germline V lookup: CDR1 LNHDA, CDR2 SQIVND (reference sequence). The junction had 3 bases not matched to a gene; V was cut back by 0 bases and J by 7 bases. CDR3 residues: CASSIEGLAPNEQFF. The DNA of the CDR3 is TGTGCCAGTAGTATAGAGGGACTAGCGCCGAATGAGCAGTTCTTC.

The V call is TRBV6-5, the J call TRBJ1-1; 8 bases line up with TRBD1. J gave up 5 bases and V 7 bases, and 12 bases lay outside the gene matches. Per the germline V gene, CDR1 is MNHEY and CDR2 is SVGAGI. The length of the CDR3 is 15 residues. This chain's CDR3 is CASTDRGRGRTEAFF. Here the CDR3 DNA reads TGTGCCAGCACCGACAGGGGAAGGGGAAGGACTGAAGCTTTCTTT.

This rearrangement joins TRBV5-1 to TRBJ2-4, with unresolved D. V lost 3 bases and J 8 bases, leaving 12 bases between the germline ends. Germline CDR1 and CDR2: SGHRS and YFSETQ. There are 13 residues in the CDR3. CDR3: CASSSRGTDIQYF. CDR3 sequence (DNA): TGCGCCAGCAGCTCGAGAGGTACGGACATTCAGTACTTC.